This TCR beta chain originates from a study of graft-versus-host responses after intestinal transplantation. As for the study in general: Induction using anti-thymocyte globulin, followed by tacrolimus and steroids for approximately 3 years, was given to all recipients. The study, taken as a whole, reports: Declines in HvG clones occurring early post-transplant were associated with peak circulating GvH clone levels. Ileal or blood samples showed some GvH clones first, and such clones were also found in recipient marrow.

Data came from immunoSEQ multiplex PCR; TCRdb stores just in-frame clones and leaves some out. This sample has 90,000 to 150,000 clones; 95% occur once, and the top ten carry around 3%. Germline CDR1 MNHEY, CDR2 SVGAGI. V shed 5 bases and J shed 3 bases, with 11 bases lying between them. This CDR3 spans 13 amino acids. With regard to this clone: The antigen is undetermined.

Sample: unstimulated CD8+ T cells sorted from spleen or lymph node cells, taken before intestinal transplant. The V and J genes are TRBV6-5 and TRBJ2-7, with no clear D. This clonotype was sampled from a human donor who received an intestinal transplant. Written as DNA, the CDR3 is TGTGCCAGCAGTGATGGACGGTTCTACGAGCAGTACTTC. As protein: CASSDGRFYEQYF.